The 3 T cell receptor beta chains given below trace back to one sample, sequenced in a study of beta chain features in type 1 diabetes. Notes on the study in general: TCRB CDR3s from Type 1 diabetes patients were moderately but significantly shorter in all four CD4+ subsets.

Expressed TCRB transcripts were sequenced after all isolated RNA was converted to cDNA. Sequencing was performed with immunoSEQ multiplex PCR; in TCRdb, only in-frame clones are kept and a portion is missing. This table holds some 150,000 clones, 10% to 15% found once. These receptors lack a known antigen. The source material was central memory CD4+ T cells from blood. The origin of the receptors is a man aged 18 to 30 with type 1 diabetes.

This clone was found many times. The CDR3 is CASSSLRSGFF. DNA for the CDR3: TGTGCCAGCAGCTCCCTAAGGTCGGGGTTCTTC. The chain employs TRBV7-2 and TRBJ2-1; D ambiguous. Germline V gene lookup returns CDR1 SGHTA and CDR2 FQGNSA. V lost 4 bases and J 15 bases, leaving 13 bases between the germline ends. The CDR3 runs 11 residues.

CDR3 protein: CASSRTESYTEAFF. The CDR3, as DNA: TGTGCCAGCAGCAGGACTGAATCCTACACTGAAGCTTTCTTT. The chain uses TRBV28 and TRBJ1-1; D gene uncertain. The CDR3 covers 14 residues. Per the germline V gene, CDR1 is MDHEN and CDR2 is SYDVKM. Trimming stripped 6 bases from V and 3 bases from J, with 14 bases between.

This clone was picked up a small number of times. The V and J genes are TRBV27 and TRBJ1-6; D possibly corresponds to TRBD1 (6 bases). Germline-derived CDR1 and CDR2 are MNHEY and SMNVEV (reference sequence). This CDR3 comprises 15 residues. The V and J ends lost 3 bases and 9 bases respectively, with 15 bases between them. The CDR3 sequence is CASSFHRAGGSPLHF. CDR3 sequence (DNA): TGTGCCAGCAGTTTCCACAGGGCCGGGGGTTCACCCCTCCACTTT.